There are a few counts of the clone carrying this TCR beta chain. The antigen is not known. The data originate from a study of T-cell memory formation after mild COVID-19. Study as a whole: Largely donor-specific sequence clusters came from a couple of donors.

Study-level results: SARS-CoV-2 specificity of second-wave clones peaking day 37 was unconfirmed. Prior to infection, memory already included some responding clones, suggesting cross-reactive memory joined.

Germline lookup yields CDR1 LGHDT and CDR2 YNNKEL (reference sequence). CDR3 length: 16 residues. V shed 1 base, J shed 1 base, and the junction held 6 bases outside the gene matches. After 5'RACE with constant-segment primers, TCR alpha and TCR beta cDNA libraries carrying sample barcodes and UMIs were obtained. TCRdb re-analysed the 5' RACE reads in MiXCR, keeping a single row per CDR3 protein. The table has over 150,000 distinct CDR3 sequences, about a fifth seen once. The receptor comes from an adult woman who had mild COVID-19 (a few samples of this study predate the infection). Cell type and time point are not known. The V and J genes are TRBV3-1 and TRBJ2-5, with 7 bases that match TRBD2. Sequenced input: PBMCs or a T cell subset sorted from them (not recorded which). This chain's CDR3 is CASSQGASGVQETQYF. Written as DNA, the CDR3 is TGTGCCAGCAGCCAAGGGGCTAGCGGAGTCCAAGAGACCCAGTACTTC.